The 21 T cell receptor beta chains listed next were all sequenced from one sample in a study of blood T cell repertoires in COVID-19. Data came from immunoSEQ multiplex PCR; TCRdb stores just in-frame clones and leaves some out. The sample yields some 120,000 clones, around two thirds seen once. Input material: peripheral blood. These receptors were obtained from a woman aged 70-85 years with acute or convalescent COVID-19.

The chain's CDR3 is CSARDTPYEQYF. In nucleotides, the CDR3 is TGCAGCGCCCGGGACACCCCCTACGAGCAGTACTTC. V usage is TRBV29-1 and J usage is TRBJ2-7, with D perhaps TRBD1 (6 bases). The V gene's germline CDR1 is SQVTM and CDR2 ANQGSEA. V dropped 7 bases and J dropped 2 bases, with 12 bases sitting between them. The CDR3 sequence is 12 residues long.

The J gene is TRBJ2-3, the V gene TRBV7-8; 8 nucleotides match TRBD1. Germline CDR1 is SGHVS and CDR2 is FQNEAQ. Trimming at V came to 8 bases and at J to 1 base, leaving 11 bases not matched to a gene. There are 16 residues in the CDR3. The CDR3 is CASGLQGAVGTDTQYF. The DNA for the CDR3 is TGTGCCAGCGGCCTTCAGGGGGCGGTCGGCACAGATACGCAGTATTTT.

This clone was seen more than once but under ten times. Written as DNA, the CDR3 is TGTGCCAGCAGCGTCGCCGGGACTAGAGATGAGACCCAGTACTTC. Translation: CASSVAGTRDETQYF. The chain links TRBV9 to TRBJ2-5, with 8 bases aligning to TRBD2. Germline V gene lookup returns CDR1 SGDLS and CDR2 YYNGEE. With 2 bases clipped from V and 5 bases from J, the junction kept 8 bases outside the gene matches. CDR3 length equals 15 residues.

This chain links TRBV19 with TRBJ1-3; no clear D. The V end was cut by 6 bases, the J end by 0 bases, with 9 bases between. The V gene's germline CDR1 is LNHDA and CDR2 SQIVND (reference sequence). This CDR3 contains 14 residues. CDR3 coding DNA: TGTGCCAGTAGAGTGGGGAGCTCTGGAAACACCATATATTTT. Translation: CASRVGSSGNTIYF.

The chain carries TRBV5-4 and TRBJ2-5; no reliable D call. The CDR3 has 15 residues. V lost 3 bases and J 7 bases, leaving 19 bases between the germline ends. Germline-derived CDR1 and CDR2 are SGHNT and YYREEE (reference sequence). CDR3 sequence reads: CASSSAGSRLGTQYF. Written as DNA, the CDR3 is TGTGCCAGCAGCTCCGCAGGCAGCCGCCTGGGGACCCAGTACTTC.

The rearrangement uses TRBV15 and TRBJ2-7; D is perhaps TRBD2 (5 bases). Germline V gene data show CDR1 as LNHNV and CDR2 as YYDKDF (reference sequence). The V and J ends lost 5 bases and 3 bases respectively, with 11 bases between them. The CDR3 runs 13 residues. CDR3 DNA: TGTGCCACCAGCCGGGATACAAACTACGAGCAGTACTTC. Translating gives CATSRDTNYEQYF. Full variable domain (missing parts from reference TRBV15 and TRBJ2-7): DAMVIQNPRYQVTQFGKPVTLSCSQTLNHNVMYWYQQKSSQAPKLLFHYYDKDFNNEADTPDNFQSRRPNTSFCFLDIRSPGLGDTAMYLCATSRDTNYEQYFGPGTRLTVT.

This clone was detected a few times. CDR3 bases: TGTGCCAGCAGTCTTGGGCCTCTTCAGCCCCAGCATTTT. This translates into CASSLGPLQPQHF. J is TRBJ1-5 and V is TRBV7-9; unclear D gene. Germline V gives CDR1 SEHNR, CDR2 FQNEAQ (reference sequence). The V end was cut by 6 bases, the J end by 6 bases, with 12 bases between. The CDR3 covers 13 residues.

The chain joins TRBV5-1 to TRBJ1-2; D is possibly TRBD1 (5 bases). In germline, CDR1 is SGHRS, CDR2 YFSETQ. This CDR3 region has 15 residues. Trimming cost V 0 bases and J 8 bases, with 17 bases left between them. The CDR3 nucleotides read TGCGCCAGCAGCTTGGAGGTTCGCAGGGAAGAAGGCTACACCTTC. Amino acid sequence: CASSLEVRREEGYTF.

CDR3 loop: CASSQGRDQPQHF. The CDR3, as DNA: TGCGCCAGCAGCCAGGGTAGGGATCAGCCCCAGCATTTT. The rearrangement uses TRBV10-1 and TRBJ1-5, with D maybe TRBD1 (5 bases). Trimming pared 6 bases from V and 5 bases from J, leaving 11 bases between. The CDR3 is 13 amino acids. Germline-derived CDR1 and CDR2 are WNHNN and SYGVQD (reference sequence).

The V call is TRBV28, the J call TRBJ2-3; D may be TRBD2 (6 bases). CDR1 is MDHEN, CDR2 SYDVKM, per germline. V gave up 5 bases and J gave up 2 bases, with 17 bases separating them. The CDR3 length is 16 residues. CDR3 protein: CASSLVSGEFTDTQYF. DNA of the CDR3: TGTGCCAGCAGTCTTGTTAGCGGAGAGTTCACAGATACGCAGTATTTT.

V is TRBV10-3 and J is TRBJ2-5, with D perhaps TRBD1 (5 bases). The CDR3 is 16 amino acids. Germline-derived CDR1 and CDR2 are ENHRY and SYGVKD. Trimming stripped 3 bases from V and 5 bases from J, with 19 bases between. CDR3 sequence reads: CAISDTFATGEETQYF. The CDR3 coding sequence is TGTGCCATCAGTGACACCTTTGCAACAGGAGAGGAGACCCAGTACTTC.

The chain has TRBV7-9 and TRBJ1-4; possibly TRBD1 for D (5 bases). The CDR3 has 14 amino acids. The germline CDR1 and CDR2 sequences are SEHNR and FQNEAQ (reference sequence). The V gene lost 0 bases and the J gene lost 8 bases, with 10 bases spanning the gap. CDR3 region: CASSLAGGLEKLFF. CDR3 in DNA: TGTGCCAGCAGCTTAGCTGGGGGGTTAGAAAAACTGTTTTTT.

The rearrangement joins TRBV12-3 or TRBV12-4 to TRBJ2-7, with a weak D call TRBD1 (5 bases). The CDR3 extends over 13 amino acids. V lost 5 bases, J lost 5 bases, and 13 bases lay in between. CDR3 sequence reads: CASSRTGSHEQYF. The DNA of the CDR3 is TGTGCCAGCAGTCGTACAGGTTCCCACGAGCAGTACTTC.

The CDR3 region is CASSVVGRGKYNEQFF. DNA for the CDR3: TGTGCCAGCAGCGTAGTGGGCAGGGGGAAATACAATGAGCAGTTCTTC. The J gene is TRBJ2-1, the V gene TRBV9; 7 bases are a match to TRBD1. The trim removed 0 bases at V and 4 bases at J, leaving 7 bases unmatched. The germline gives CDR1 SGDLS, CDR2 YYNGEE. The CDR3 loop spans 16 amino acids.

The count of this clone is one. The V and J genes are TRBV27 and TRBJ2-3; TRBD2 matches 11 bases. The V and J ends lost 0 bases and 5 bases, in that order; junction bases with no gene match: 4. From germline, CDR1 is MNHEY and CDR2 SMNVEV (reference sequence). CDR3 length: 16 amino acids. CDR3 region: CASSLSTSGGLDTQYF. The CDR3 nucleotides are TGTGCCAGCAGTTTATCAACTAGCGGGGGACTAGATACGCAGTATTTT.

The rearrangement joins TRBV11-2 to TRBJ1-1; TRBD1 agrees at 7 bases. Germline CDR1 is SGHAT and CDR2 is FQNNGV. This CDR3 contains 15 residues. With V trimmed by 5 bases and J by 1 base, 7 bases remained unmatched. CDR3 region: CASSVDRAGNTEAFF. CDR3 nucleotides: TGTGCCAGCAGCGTCGACAGGGCCGGGAACACTGAAGCTTTCTTT.

The chain joins TRBV10-3 to TRBJ1-2; tentatively, D is TRBD1 (5 bases). The CDR3 has 15 residues. In germline, CDR1 is ENHRY, CDR2 SYGVKD. Trimming cost V 7 bases and J 4 bases, with 19 bases left between them. The CDR3 spells CAITNLPEGLYGYTF. The DNA of the CDR3 is TGTGCCATCACCAACCTGCCGGAGGGGCTCTATGGCTACACCTTC.

This chain links TRBV10-3 with TRBJ1-4; 8 bases align to TRBD1. In germline, CDR1 is ENHRY, CDR2 SYGVKD. The CDR3 covers 13 residues. Trimming at V came to 11 bases and at J to 4 bases, leaving 6 bases not matched to a gene. The CDR3 reads CAASGQDNEKLFF. CDR3 bases: TGTGCCGCCTCGGGACAGGATAATGAAAAACTGTTTTTT.

This chain joins TRBV6-5 and TRBJ1-6, with TRBD1 matching 9 bases. Germline loops: CDR1 MNHEY, CDR2 SVGAGI. The length of the CDR3 is 15 residues. V gave up 5 bases and J gave up 9 bases; unmatched junction bases: 8. DNA of the CDR3: TGTGCCAGCAGTCAGGGACAGGGCCCCTTTTCACCCCTCCACTTT. Protein sequence: CASSQGQGPFSPLHF.

This clone appeared a few times. This chain connects TRBV1 to TRBJ2-7; the DNA was not compared with TRBD2, the D call given in the table. TRBV1 is flagged as a pseudogene. The CDR3 loop spans 15 amino acids. The CDR3 bases are TGCACCAGCAGCGTAGTCGGGACTAGCAGCTACGAGCAGTACTTC. Translation gives CTSSVVGTSSYEQYF.

The chain is built from TRBV6-5 and TRBJ2-7; tentative D call: TRBD1 (5 bases). This CDR3 is 13 amino acids long. Between the trimmed V and J ends, which lost 5 bases and 1 base, there was a span of 9 bases. Germline-derived CDR1 and CDR2 are MNHEY and SVGAGI. CDR3 region: CASSNRQSYEQYF. CDR3 DNA sequence: TGTGCCAGCAGTAACCGACAGTCCTACGAGCAGTACTTC.